Listed below are T cell receptor beta chains from one sample, sequenced in a study of beta chain features in type 1 diabetes. Libraries were prepared by immunoSEQ multiplex PCR; TCRdb keeps only in-frame clonotypes and omits some of them. Here the sample spans hundreds of thousands of clones, 15% to 17% being singletons. The sequencing input was naive CD4+ T cells from blood. The receptors originated from a man aged 18 to 35 in good health. The CDR3 runs from the conserved cysteine through the conserved F or W. The D gene is left open where the match is weak. Some rows have no size entry. The others give once, few or many, or a class for an expanded clone.

d_call	clone_size	j_call	v_call	cdr3_aa	cdr3_nt
NA	NA	TRBJ1-2	TRBV7-9	CASSLVVNYGYTF	TGTGCCAGCAGCTTAGTAGTAAACTATGGCTACACCTTC
TRBD1	NA	TRBJ1-3	TRBV5-6	CASSSPRQGANTIYF	TGTGCCAGCAGCTCTCCCCGACAGGGTGCAAACACCATATATTTT
NA	NA	TRBJ2-3	TRBV9	CASSGAYPDTQYF	TGTGCCAGCAGTGGGGCCTACCCAGATACGCAGTATTTT
NA	few	TRBJ1-1	TRBV2	CASLPFGGPNTEAFF	TGTGCCAGCTTACCTTTCGGGGGGCCGAACACTGAAGCTTTCTTT
NA	few	TRBJ1-1	TRBV9	CASSHRGMNTEAFF	TGTGCCAGCAGCCATAGGGGCATGAACACTGAAGCTTTCTTT
NA	NA	TRBJ2-7	TRBV18	CASSPRSGLSGNYEQYF	TGTGCCAGCTCACCTAGGTCCGGTTTAAGCGGCAACTACGAGCAGTACTTC
TRBD2	few	TRBJ2-1	TRBV5-4	CASSSRLAGGLTYNEQFF	TGTGCCAGCAGCTCGAGGCTAGCGGGAGGCTTGACCTACAATGAGCAGTTCTTC
NA	NA	TRBJ1-5	TRBV9	CASSSPQGPQHF	TGTGCCAGCAGCTCCCCCCAGGGGCCCCAGCATTTT
NA	few	TRBJ1-6	TRBV9	CASSVGGVDSPLHF	TGTGCCAGCAGCGTAGGTGGGGTAGATTCACCCCTCCACTTT
NA	NA	TRBJ1-1	TRBV10-3	CAISEGSGSEAFF	TGTGCCATCAGTGAGGGGTCAGGGAGTGAAGCTTTCTTT
TRBD2	NA	TRBJ2-3	TRBV5-6	CASSFSAGGPYTQYF	TGTGCCAGCAGCTTTTCAGCGGGAGGGCCGTATACGCAGTATTTT
NA	NA	TRBJ1-5	TRBV2	CASSEGRPSLPQHF	TGTGCCAGCAGTGAAGGCAGGCCGAGTCTGCCCCAGCATTTT
NA	few	TRBJ2-1	TRBV28	CASSPLGIEQFF	TGTGCCAGCAGTCCGTTGGGCATTGAGCAGTTCTTC
NA	NA	TRBJ1-2	TRBV5-1	CASSLEGSGRGYTF	TGCGCCAGCAGCTTGGAGGGCTCGGGAAGGGGCTACACCTTC
NA	few	TRBJ1-1	TRBV5-1	CASSLAAGMNTEAFF	TGCGCCAGCAGCTTGGCCGCCGGTATGAACACTGAAGCTTTCTTT
NA	few	TRBJ1-4	TRBV29-1	CSAAGSSTNEKLFF	TGCAGCGCCGCCGGGTCCTCAACTAATGAAAAACTGTTTTTT
TRBD1	NA	TRBJ2-7	TRBV19	CASSKAGTGGLEQYF	TGTGCCAGTAGTAAAGCCGGGACAGGGGGCCTCGAGCAGTACTTC
NA	NA	TRBJ2-7	TRBV15	CATSRGGENLREQYF	TGTGCCACCAGCAGAGGTGGAGAGAACCTCCGCGAGCAGTACTTC
TRBD1	NA	TRBJ2-7	TRBV27	CASSLRRTGSNEQYF	TGTGCCAGCAGTTTGAGGAGGACAGGCTCAAACGAGCAGTACTTC
NA	NA	TRBJ2-7	TRBV28	CASSLLQAGQYF	TGTGCCAGCAGTTTACTTCAAGCGGGGCAGTACTTC
NA	NA	TRBJ1-1	TRBV7-2	CASSLGTENTEAFF	TGTGCCAGCAGCTTAGGGACAGAGAACACTGAAGCTTTCTTT
NA	NA	TRBJ1-2	TRBV7-9	CATVGQGGLHGYTF	TGTGCCACGGTCGGGCAAGGCGGTCTTCATGGCTACACCTTC
NA	few	TRBJ2-7	TRBV18	CASTRDGKSEQYF	TGTGCCAGCACCCGGGACGGAAAAAGCGAGCAGTACTTC
NA	few	TRBJ2-1	TRBV9	CASSSGPSPGEQFF	TGTGCCAGCAGCTCCGGACCCAGCCCGGGTGAGCAGTTCTTC
TRBD1	few	TRBJ1-2	TRBV5-4	CASSAGTGGYYGYTF	TGTGCCAGCAGCGCTGGGACAGGGGGCTATTATGGCTACACCTTC
TRBD1	NA	TRBJ1-1	TRBV4-1	CASSQGTGANTEAFF	TGCGCCAGCAGCCAAGGAACAGGGGCGAACACTGAAGCTTTCTTT
NA	NA	TRBJ2-2	TRBV9	CASSLDTKTGELFF	TGTGCCAGCAGCCTAGACACAAAGACCGGGGAGCTGTTTTTT
TRBD1	NA	TRBJ2-3	TRBV2	CATDRDDTQYF	TGTGCCACAGACAGGGACGATACGCAGTATTTT
TRBD1	NA	TRBJ1-1	TRBV2	CASSEIGQGAAFF	TGTGCCAGCAGTGAAATAGGACAGGGGGCAGCTTTCTTT
NA	few	TRBJ2-5	TRBV10-3	CAISESGGRPGETQYF	TGTGCCATCAGTGAGTCGGGGGGCAGACCAGGAGAGACCCAGTACTTC
NA	NA	TRBJ1-4	TRBV18	CASSPTTDNEKLFF	TGTGCCAGCTCACCGACGACAGATAATGAAAAACTGTTTTTT
NA	NA	TRBJ2-7	TRBV7-9	CASSSWRGIGDYEQYF	TGTGCCAGCAGCTCCTGGCGGGGTATTGGGGACTACGAGCAGTACTTC
TRBD1	NA	TRBJ1-2	TRBV13	CASSLGQAYGYTF	TGTGCCAGCAGCCTGGGACAGGCCTATGGCTACACCTTC
TRBD1	NA	TRBJ1-2	TRBV10-3	CAISGLRQGDYGYTF	TGTGCCATCAGCGGCTTGAGACAGGGAGACTATGGCTACACCTTC
NA	NA	TRBJ1-1	TRBV4-1	CASSQDTGEARSMNTEAFF	TGCGCCAGCAGCCAAGATACAGGAGAAGCCCGATCCATGAACACTGAAGCTTTCTTT
NA	NA	TRBJ1-2	TRBV7-2	CASSVQGFNYGYTF	TGTGCCAGCAGCGTACAGGGTTTTAACTATGGCTACACCTTC
TRBD2	few	TRBJ2-3	TRBV11-1	CASSSVAGSVDFNTDTQYF	TGTGCCAGCAGCAGTGTAGCGGGATCAGTGGATTTCAACACAGATACGCAGTATTTT
NA	few	TRBJ2-1	TRBV19	CASSIPGGSRGNEQFF	TGTGCCAGTAGTATTCCGGGCGGGAGCAGGGGCAATGAGCAGTTCTTC
TRBD1	few	TRBJ2-2	TRBV9	CASTRDRGSGELFF	TGTGCCAGCACCCGGGACAGGGGATCCGGGGAGCTGTTTTTT
TRBD1	few	TRBJ1-1	TRBV29-1	CSVTGANTEAFF	TGCAGCGTTACAGGGGCGAACACTGAAGCTTTCTTT
NA	few	TRBJ2-2	TRBV15	CATSRAGVPGELFF	TGTGCCACCAGCAGAGCGGGGGTTCCCGGGGAGCTGTTTTTT
TRBD1	NA	TRBJ2-5	TRBV4-1	CASSRRQGPETQYF	TGCGCCAGCAGCCGCAGACAGGGCCCAGAGACCCAGTACTTC
TRBD2	NA	TRBJ2-1	TRBV5-1	CASTRGGPYNEQFF	TGCGCCAGCACCCGCGGGGGGCCATACAATGAGCAGTTCTTC
TRBD1	NA	TRBJ1-6	TRBV5-1	CASSLGQGAGNSPLHF	TGCGCCAGCAGCCTCGGACAGGGGGCTGGTAATTCACCCCTCCACTTT
NA	NA	TRBJ2-7	TRBV18	CASSPTQDYEQYF	TGTGCCAGCTCACCAACTCAAGACTACGAGCAGTACTTC